The 26 T cell receptor beta chains reported below all come from one sample, sequenced in a study of graft-versus-host responses after intestinal transplantation (TCRdb year 2021). Libraries came from the immunoSEQ multiplex PCR assay. In TCRdb, the immuneACCESS table is reduced to in-frame sequences with V and J assigned. These tables do not hold every clone; where another copy was compared, an unresolved V gene accounts for under half, and the others remain unexplained. The sample contains 15,000 to 20,000 clones, around 79% of them found a single time. The ten largest clones capture 1.5% to 2% of the sample. Sequenced material: PBMCs, taken 14 days after transplant. These TCRs come from a human patient who received an intestinal transplant, so some T cells may come from the graft donor.

A word on this clone: Germline and junction disagree at one end, which may indicate a read error. The chain is built from TRBV5-1 and TRBJ2-5, with 11 bases aligning to TRBD2. CDR1 SGHRS and CDR2 YFSETQ come from the germline V gene. CDR3 length: 17 amino acids. CDR3 protein: CARSLAWLAGGFETQYF. In DNA, the CDR3 is TGCGCCCGCAGCTTGGCGTGGTTAGCGGGGGGGTTTGAGACCCAGTACTTC.

This rearrangement joins TRBV28 to TRBJ2-7; 12 nucleotides line up with TRBD1. The CDR3 covers 15 residues. The germline V gene encodes CDR1 MDHEN and CDR2 SYDVKM. V trimming: 7 bases; J trimming: 4 bases; junction bases outside the gene matches: 8. CDR3 residues: CASKPPGQGAYEQYF. As DNA, the CDR3 is TGTGCCAGCAAACCACCGGGACAGGGGGCGTACGAGCAGTACTTC.

This clone has a single count. The chain carries TRBV25-1 and TRBJ2-7; D unclear. CDR1 is MGHDK, CDR2 SYGVNS, per germline. The CDR3 is 11 residues long. Trimming removed 3 bases at V and 4 bases at J, with 4 bases between. The CDR3 protein is CASSDLYEQYF. CDR3 coding DNA: TGTGCCAGCAGTGACCTATACGAGCAGTACTTC.

This chain joins TRBV10-1 and TRBJ2-7, with 9 nucleotides matching TRBD1. This CDR3 region has 13 residues. The germline CDR1 and CDR2 sequences are WNHNN and SYGVQD (reference sequence). V gave up 11 bases and J gave up 1 base; unmatched junction bases: 6. The CDR3 region has the DNA TGCGCCTCGAAAGACAGGGGGTCCTACGAGCAGTACTTC. Its translation is CASKDRGSYEQYF.

CDR3 coding DNA: TGTGCCAGCAGCCCCCGACTAGCGGGAGCTAATGAGCAGTTCTTC. Translated: CASSPRLAGANEQFF. The rearrangement links TRBV9 to TRBJ2-1; 12 positions match TRBD2. The CDR3 is made up of 15 amino acids. Germline assignment: CDR1 SGDLS and CDR2 YYNGEE. Unmatched junction bases numbered 6, after V lost 4 bases and J lost 7 bases.

V usage is TRBV2 and J usage is TRBJ2-3; D perhaps matches TRBD2 (5 bases). The germline gives CDR1 SNHLY, CDR2 FYNNEI. The CDR3 runs to 15 residues. Trimming stripped 7 bases from V and 0 bases from J, with 14 bases between. The DNA for the CDR3 is TGTGCCAGCAATCCAGCGGCGTATAGCACAGATACGCAGTATTTT. Protein: CASNPAAYSTDTQYF.

This chain links TRBV12-2 with TRBJ1-2. TRBV12-2 is listed as a pseudogene. The length of the CDR3 is 14 residues. CDR3 in amino acids: CASRCLGGDYGYTF. The CDR3 DNA follows: TGTGCAAGTCGCTGCCTAGGGGGGGACTATGGCTACACCTTC.

This clone was observed a handful of times. This chain connects TRBV19 to TRBJ2-5; possibly TRBD1 or TRBD2 for D (6 bases each). This CDR3 comprises 13 residues. The germline V and J ends were trimmed by 6 bases and 4 bases, with 12 bases remaining between them. Per the germline V gene, CDR1 is LNHDA and CDR2 is SQIVND (reference sequence). This CDR3 reads CASSLQGGETQYF. The CDR3 DNA is TGTGCCAGTAGCTTACAGGGAGGAGAGACCCAGTACTTC.

This rearrangement joins TRBV11-2 to TRBJ2-7; D is uncertain. V dropped 1 base and J dropped 4 bases, with 5 bases sitting between them. CDR3 length: 12 residues. Germline loops: CDR1 SGHAT, CDR2 FQNNGV. The CDR3 bases are TGTGCCAGCAGCTTAGCGGATTACGAGCAGTACTTC. As protein: CASSLADYEQYF.

This chain connects TRBV5-4 to TRBJ1-2, with 7 positions matching TRBD1. This CDR3 has 16 residues. V gave up 4 bases and J gave up 4 bases; unmatched junction bases: 13. The germline gives CDR1 SGHNT, CDR2 YYREEE (reference sequence). The chain's CDR3 is CASSPDFDREPYGYTF. The CDR3 nucleotides read TGTGCCAGCAGCCCCGATTTTGACAGGGAGCCCTATGGCTACACCTTC.

This rearrangement joins TRBV11-2 to TRBJ2-3, with 9 bases lining up with TRBD1. Looked up from germline, CDR1 is SGHAT and CDR2 is FQNNGV. The CDR3 consists of 15 residues. Trimming removed 4 bases from V and 4 bases from J; junction bases left unmatched: 6. The CDR3 sequence: CASSYGTGKADTQYF. The CDR3 coding sequence is TGTGCCAGCAGCTATGGGACAGGGAAGGCAGATACGCAGTATTTT. The full variable domain, in which reference TRBV11-2 and TRBJ2-3 provide the parts outside the CDR3, is EAGVAQSPRYKIIEKRQSVAFWCNPISGHATLYWYQQILGQGPKLLIQFQNNGVVDDSQLPKDRFSAERLKGVDSTLKIQPAKLEDSAVYLCASSYGTGKADTQYFGPGTRLTVL.

The chain is built from TRBV11-2 and TRBJ1-1, with D possibly matching TRBD1 (6 bases). This CDR3 comprises 16 residues. Germline CDR1 and CDR2: SGHAT and FQNNGV. V lost 0 bases to trimming and J lost 1 base, with 12 bases between them. DNA for the CDR3: TGTGCCAGCAGCTTAGAAGGTGGGGGGCCGAACACTGAAGCTTTCTTT. This encodes CASSLEGGGPNTEAFF.

The chain recombines TRBV9 with TRBJ2-7; D possibly corresponds to TRBD2 (6 bases). CDR3 length: 15 amino acids. V lost 3 bases, J lost 1 base, and 14 bases lay in between. CDR1 SGDLS and CDR2 YYNGEE come from the germline V gene. The CDR3 DNA reads as TGTGCCAGCAGCGAGGAAATCGGGGGTTCCTACGAGCAGTACTTC. Its protein is CASSEEIGGSYEQYF.

The chain carries TRBV11-3 and TRBJ2-2; D ambiguous. The CDR3 is 13 residues long. CDR1 and CDR2 (germline): SGHNT, YENEEA. The V and J ends lost 0 bases and 7 bases respectively, with 6 bases between them. Here the CDR3 reads CASSLDLGGELFF. CDR3 nucleotides: TGTGCCAGCAGCTTAGATCTCGGCGGGGAGCTGTTTTTT.

This sequence joins TRBV6-6 and TRBJ2-5; 12 nucleotides agree with TRBD1. Trimming removed 2 bases from V and 5 bases from J; junction bases left unmatched: 3. CDR1 is MNHNY, CDR2 SVGAGI, per germline (reference sequence). This CDR3 is built from 15 residues. The CDR3 sequence is CASSYGTGGAETQYF. As DNA, the CDR3 is TGTGCCAGCAGTTACGGGACAGGGGGCGCGGAGACCCAGTACTTC.

The V call is TRBV13, the J call TRBJ1-2; unclear D gene. The CDR3 is 15 residues long. V was pared by 5 bases and J by 1 base, with 14 bases between. The V gene's germline CDR1 is PRHDT and CDR2 FYEKMQ (reference sequence). The DNA of the CDR3 is TGTGCCAGCAGCGCCCAAGGACTAGGTAACTATGGCTACACCTTC. Its protein product is CASSAQGLGNYGYTF.

The rearrangement uses TRBV28 and TRBJ2-2; D is unclear. Germline CDR1 MDHEN, CDR2 SYDVKM. Trimming removed 1 base from V and 7 bases from J, with 4 bases in between. The CDR3 has 12 amino acids. CDR3 DNA: TGTGCCAGCAGTTTATATATCGGGGAGCTGTTTTTT. It translates to CASSLYIGELFF.

This clone was detected only a few times. The V and J genes are TRBV6-5 and TRBJ2-1; TRBD1 aligns across 7 bases. Per the germline V gene, CDR1 is MNHEY and CDR2 is SVGAGI. There are 15 residues in the CDR3. The V segment lost 6 bases and the J segment 4 bases; nucleotides outside the gene matches: 9. CDR3 coding DNA: TGTGCCAGCAGCTCGACAGGGAGTATTTACAATGAGCAGTTCTTC. Its protein product is CASSSTGSIYNEQFF.

The count of this clone is one. This rearrangement joins TRBV5-1 to TRBJ2-7; no firm D call. The V end was cut by 4 bases, the J end by 2 bases, with 10 bases between. Germline assignment: CDR1 SGHRS and CDR2 YFSETQ. The CDR3 extends over 13 amino acids. CDR3 sequence (DNA): TGCGCCAGCAGCAGCCCCCTAACCTACGAGCAGTACTTC. Protein: CASSSPLTYEQYF.

The gene calls are TRBV28 and TRBJ2-3; 7 bases map to TRBD2. There are 14 residues in the CDR3. The V and J ends lost 6 bases and 1 base, in that order; junction bases with no gene match: 4. The germline V gene encodes CDR1 MDHEN and CDR2 SYDVKM. Here the CDR3 DNA reads TGTGCCAGCAGGGTCCGGGGGGGCACAGATACGCAGTATTTT. Protein product: CASRVRGGTDTQYF.

The V and J genes are TRBV2 and TRBJ2-7; 7 bases match TRBD1. V was clipped by 2 bases and J by 2 bases; unmatched bases: 3. Germline V gene data show CDR1 as SNHLY and CDR2 as FYNNEI. The CDR3 is 14 residues long. The CDR3, as DNA: TGTGCCAGCAGTGAAAACAGGGGACCCTACGAGCAGTACTTC. It codes for CASSENRGPYEQYF.

This chain uses TRBV5-4 with TRBJ2-3; D is uncertain. V lost 3 bases and J lost 1, with 12 bases in between. This CDR3 spans 15 amino acids. Germline CDR1 reads SGHNT; CDR2 reads YYREEE (reference sequence). As DNA, the CDR3 is TGTGCCAGCAGCTGGAGATGGCAGGGCACAGATACGCAGTATTTT. Translated, it gives CASSWRWQGTDTQYF.

The V call is TRBV5-1, the J call TRBJ2-5, with D perhaps TRBD1 or TRBD2 (5 bases each). The J call may be incorrect, as the DNA end agrees better with TRBJ2-7. Germline CDR1 reads SGHRS; CDR2 reads YFSETQ. CDR3 size: 16 residues. CDR3 amino acids: CASSLTGTEVTYEQYF. DNA for the CDR3: TGCGCCAGCAGCTTAACCGGGACCGAAGTAACCTACGAGCAGTACTTC.

This clone is a singleton in its sample. The rearrangement links TRBV4-1 to TRBJ2-3, with TRBD2 matching over 11 bases. Germline V lookup: CDR1 MGHRA, CDR2 YSYEKL. This CDR3 has 18 amino acids. With 1 base clipped from V and 4 bases from J, the junction kept 10 bases outside the gene matches. CDR3 sequence: CASSQGLAGGIVPDTQYF. The CDR3 bases are TGCGCCAGCAGCCAAGGGCTAGCGGGAGGTATTGTCCCAGATACGCAGTATTTT.

V is TRBV6-1 and J is TRBJ2-7; D might be TRBD2 (7 bases). Trimming pared 4 bases from V and 3 bases from J, leaving 13 bases between. There are 14 residues in the CDR3. The germline V gene encodes CDR1 MNHNS and CDR2 SASEGT. The CDR3 DNA reads as TGTGCCAGCAGTGTGGCAGGGGACTACTACGAGCAGTACTTC. Encoded protein: CASSVAGDYYEQYF.

This clone was seen only a few times. The chain employs TRBV5-6 and TRBJ1-1; the D gene is possibly TRBD1 (5 bases). CDR1 is SGHDT and CDR2 is YYEEEE in the germline V gene. This CDR3 is 14 amino acids long. Trimming cost V 4 bases and J 9 bases, with 19 bases left between them. CDR3 loop: CASSPAGRRFKAFF. The CDR3 DNA sequence: TGTGCCAGCAGCCCCGCGGGGCGCCGTTTTAAAGCTTTCTTT.